Sequencing of this T cell receptor beta chain was carried out in a study of blood T cell repertoires in COVID-19. V shed 7 bases and J shed 0 bases, with 18 bases lying between them. The CDR3 runs to 15 residues. The germline CDR1 and CDR2 sequences are SQVTM and ANQGSEA. TCRdb's copy holds only in-frame clones and misses some; the assay was immunoSEQ multiplex PCR. The table lists around 240,000 clones, around 85% of them singletons. The clonotype was recovered from a woman aged 50 to 60 who had recovered from COVID-19. J is TRBJ1-1 and V is TRBV29-1, with D perhaps TRBD1 (5 bases). The sample comprised PBMCs or T cells enriched from blood (not recorded which). CDR3 in amino acids: CSGTAGWGMNTEAFF. CDR3 coding DNA: TGCAGCGGTACCGCGGGATGGGGCATGAACACTGAAGCTTTCTTT.